This paragraph reports one T cell receptor (beta chain). The record originates from a study of blood T cell repertoires in COVID-19. The CDR3 is 11 residues long. Trimming cost V 6 bases and J 10 bases, with 11 bases left between them. CDR1 is MNHEY, CDR2 SVGAGI, per germline. Sequencing used immunoSEQ multiplex PCR; TCRdb keeps in-frame clones, though not all of them. The repertoire includes some 100,000 clones, around 85% of them detected once, and over 9.5% sits in the top ten. This chain links TRBV6-5 with TRBJ2-3; D ambiguous. The sequenced sample consisted of peripheral blood. This receptor was obtained from a woman between 65 and 79 years old with active or convalescent COVID-19. The CDR3 nucleotides read TGTGCCAGCAGAACCCAGGCGTCGCAGTATTTT. Translating it yields CASRTQASQYF.